These 17 T cell receptor beta chains were sequenced from one sample in a study of blood T cell repertoires in COVID-19. Clones were sequenced by immunoSEQ multiplex PCR, and TCRdb holds only the in-frame ones, with some missing. The sample consists of roughly 150,000 clones, approximately 86% of them appearing once. Sequencing used peripheral blood. All receptors come from a woman of 80 years or more with COVID-19, enrolled during active disease.

The V and J genes are TRBV19 and TRBJ2-6; D is unresolved. CDR1 and CDR2 (germline): LNHDA, SQIVND (reference sequence). This CDR3 region has 17 residues. The germline V and J ends were trimmed by 5 bases and 0 bases, with 14 bases remaining between them. CDR3 nucleotide sequence: TGTGCCAGTAGTCTATCGACCGCTAGCTCTGGGGCCAACGTCCTGACTTTC. As protein: CASSLSTASSGANVLTF.

The chain carries TRBV6-2 or TRBV6-3 and TRBJ2-3, with 13 bases lining up with TRBD2. The V gene end was trimmed by 6 bases and the J gene end by 9 bases; junction bases not matched to a gene: 6. CDR1 and CDR2 from the germline V gene are MNHEY and SVGEGT. The length of the CDR3 is 14 residues. The CDR3 DNA sequence: TGTGCCAGCAGCGAGGGACTAGCGGGGAGAACGCAGTATTTT. Encoded protein: CASSEGLAGRTQYF.

The chain employs TRBV3-1 (or the pseudogene TRBV3-2) and TRBJ1-3, with D possibly matching TRBD1 (5 bases). Trimming shortened V by 5 bases and J by 1 base, and 12 bases separated the two germline ends. The CDR3 has 15 residues. Per the germline V gene, CDR1 is LGHDT and CDR2 is YNNKEL (reference sequence). CDR3 sequence: CASSDGSGSGNTIYF. CDR3 bases: TGTGCCAGCAGCGACGGGTCAGGGTCTGGAAACACCATATATTTT.

This chain connects TRBV28 to TRBJ2-7, with TRBD2 matching 7 bases. CDR1 is MDHEN and CDR2 is SYDVKM in the germline V gene. V was clipped by 5 bases and J by 0 bases; unmatched bases: 7. The CDR3 runs 15 residues. The CDR3 DNA follows: TGTGCCAGCAGTCCCAGCGGGGCCTCCTCCTACGAGCAGTACTTC. Its translation: CASSPSGASSYEQYF.

The rearrangement uses TRBV3-1 (or the pseudogene TRBV3-2) and TRBJ2-7; 12 positions agree with TRBD2. CDR3 length equals 16 residues. V dropped 1 base and J dropped 1; count of bases not matched to a gene: 2. Germline V gives CDR1 LGHDT, CDR2 YNNKEL (reference sequence). The DNA for the CDR3 is TGTGCCAGCAGCCAAGGGACTAGCGGGGTTTCCTACGAGCAGTACTTC. Translating it yields CASSQGTSGVSYEQYF.

The table lists this clone with a few counts. The chain has TRBV4-1 and TRBJ2-7; 7 bases agree with TRBD2. Germline lookup yields CDR1 MGHRA and CDR2 YSYEKL. There are 15 residues in the CDR3. V lost 0 bases, J lost 3 bases, and 5 bases stayed unmatched. The chain's CDR3 is CASSQEPLARYEQYF. The CDR3 DNA is TGCGCCAGCAGCCAAGAACCACTAGCGCGCTACGAGCAGTACTTC.

This sequence joins TRBV12-3 or TRBV12-4 and TRBJ1-1; tentative D call: TRBD1 (6 bases). CDR3 length: 13 amino acids. Trimming removed 3 bases from V and 11 bases from J, with 16 bases in between. CDR3: CASSLAQQGTAFF. CDR3 bases: TGTGCCAGCAGTTTGGCACAACAGGGAACGGCTTTCTTT.

The CDR3 region has the DNA TGTGCCAGCAGCGAGCGGCCAGGGGGCGTTAAGACTAGCGGGCCAGAGACCCAGTACTTC. Its protein product is CASSERPGGVKTSGPETQYF. The gene calls are TRBV7-8 and TRBJ2-5; 10 bases align to TRBD2. CDR1 is SGHVS and CDR2 is FQNEAQ in the germline V gene. The J segment lost 4 bases and the V segment lost 5 bases, leaving 22 bases of the junction unmatched. The CDR3 contains 20 residues.

This chain uses TRBV9 with TRBJ2-3, with 7 bases that match TRBD2. The CDR3 is made up of 15 amino acids. CDR1 SGDLS and CDR2 YYNGEE come from the germline V gene. J gave up 3 bases and V 2 bases, and 6 bases lay outside the gene matches. The CDR3 nucleotides are TGTGCCAGCAGCGTGAGCGGGACTATAACAGATACGCAGTATTTT. Its protein product is CASSVSGTITDTQYF.

V usage is TRBV28 and J usage is TRBJ2-3, with TRBD2 matching 7 bases. V lost 7 bases to trimming and J lost 2 bases; unmatched junction nucleotides: 12. CDR3 length: 16 residues. CDR1 is MDHEN and CDR2 is SYDVKM in the germline V gene. This chain's CDR3 is CASTLPRSGNTDTQYF. Here the CDR3 DNA reads TGTGCCAGCACTTTGCCGAGGAGCGGGAACACAGATACGCAGTATTTT.

This chain connects TRBV11-1 to TRBJ1-1, with D unclear. Per germline, CDR1 SGHAT and CDR2 FQDESV (reference sequence). The CDR3 runs to 16 residues. Trimming removed 1 base from V and 5 bases from J, with 17 bases in between. The CDR3 DNA sequence: TGTGCCAGCAGCTTAGATGGAGGCGGCCCTCGGACTGAAGCTTTCTTT. Translated, it gives CASSLDGGGPRTEAFF.

This chain connects TRBV27 to TRBJ1-6; D is unclear. Per the germline V gene, CDR1 is MNHEY and CDR2 is SMNVEV (reference sequence). V lost 8 bases to trimming and J lost 1 base, with 18 bases between them. CDR3 length: 17 amino acids. The CDR3 DNA follows: TGTGCCAGCGGATCACTAATGATGCAATCCTATAATTCACCCCTCCACTTT. The encoded protein is CASGSLMMQSYNSPLHF.

V and J are TRBV7-2 and TRBJ2-1; 7 bases map to TRBD2. V dropped 5 bases and J dropped 9; count of bases not matched to a gene: 7. Germline values: CDR1 SGHTA, CDR2 FQGNSA. The CDR3 is made up of 13 amino acids. CDR3 bases: TGTGCCAGCAGCGTTACTAGCGTACCTGAGCAGTTCTTC. Its protein product is CASSVTSVPEQFF.

The chain carries TRBV7-6 and TRBJ2-3; D is possibly TRBD2 (5 bases). Looked up from germline, CDR1 is SGHVS and CDR2 is FNYEAQ. The V gene lost 4 bases and the J gene lost 2 bases, with 13 bases spanning the gap. The CDR3 runs 15 residues. CDR3 nucleotides: TGTGCCAGCAGCTCCTTCGGAGGTTACACAGATACGCAGTATTTT. This translates into CASSSFGGYTDTQYF.

Notes on this clone: Other DNA sequences in the sample encode the same CDR3. The CDR3 region is CASSSGTGTYNEQFF. The CDR3 DNA reads TGTGCCAGCAGTTCCGGGACAGGGACATACAATGAGCAGTTCTTC. The chain carries TRBV28 and TRBJ2-1; 9 nucleotides line up with TRBD1. Looked up from germline, CDR1 is MDHEN and CDR2 is SYDVKM. With 4 bases clipped from V and 4 bases from J, the junction kept 5 bases outside the gene matches. CDR3 length: 15 amino acids.

V is TRBV11-2 and J is TRBJ2-5; TRBD2 agrees at 9 bases. This CDR3 contains 14 residues. Unmatched junction bases numbered 2, after V lost 1 base and J lost 5 bases. Germline assignment: CDR1 SGHAT and CDR2 FQNNGV. In nucleotides, the CDR3 is TGTGCCAGCAGCTTAGGCGGGAGGGGGGAGACCCAGTACTTC. Translating it yields CASSLGGRGETQYF.

The CDR3 DNA reads as TGTGCCAGCAGGCAGGGGGGCTCTGGAAACACCATATATTTT. Encoded protein: CASRQGGSGNTIYF. This sequence joins TRBV28 and TRBJ1-3; the match to TRBD1 covers 7 bases. This CDR3 has 14 residues. J gave up 0 bases and V 6 bases, and 2 bases lay outside the gene matches. Germline CDR1 and CDR2: MDHEN and SYDVKM. Full variable domain (missing parts from reference TRBV28 and TRBJ1-3): DVKVTQSSRYLVKRTGEKVFLECVQDMDHENMFWYRQDPGLGLRLIYFSYDVKMKEKGDIPEGYSVSREKKERFSLILESASTNQTSMYLCASRQGGSGNTIYFGEGSWLTVV.